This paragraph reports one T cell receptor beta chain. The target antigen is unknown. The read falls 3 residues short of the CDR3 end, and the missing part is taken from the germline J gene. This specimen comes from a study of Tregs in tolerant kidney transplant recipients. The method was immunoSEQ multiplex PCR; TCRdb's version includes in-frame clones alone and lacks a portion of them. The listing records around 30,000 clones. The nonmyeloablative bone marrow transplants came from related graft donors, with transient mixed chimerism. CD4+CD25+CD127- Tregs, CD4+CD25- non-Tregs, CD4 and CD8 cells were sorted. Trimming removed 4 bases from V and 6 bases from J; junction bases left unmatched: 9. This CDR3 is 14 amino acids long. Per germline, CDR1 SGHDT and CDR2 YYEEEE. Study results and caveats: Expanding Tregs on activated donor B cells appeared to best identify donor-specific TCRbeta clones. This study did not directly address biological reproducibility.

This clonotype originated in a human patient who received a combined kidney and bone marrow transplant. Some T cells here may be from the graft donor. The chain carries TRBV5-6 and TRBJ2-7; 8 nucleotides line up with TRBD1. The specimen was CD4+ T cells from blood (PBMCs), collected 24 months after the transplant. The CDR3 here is CASSHPGTGAEQYF. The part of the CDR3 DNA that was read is TGTGCCAGCAGCCACCCCGGGACAGGTGCCGAG.